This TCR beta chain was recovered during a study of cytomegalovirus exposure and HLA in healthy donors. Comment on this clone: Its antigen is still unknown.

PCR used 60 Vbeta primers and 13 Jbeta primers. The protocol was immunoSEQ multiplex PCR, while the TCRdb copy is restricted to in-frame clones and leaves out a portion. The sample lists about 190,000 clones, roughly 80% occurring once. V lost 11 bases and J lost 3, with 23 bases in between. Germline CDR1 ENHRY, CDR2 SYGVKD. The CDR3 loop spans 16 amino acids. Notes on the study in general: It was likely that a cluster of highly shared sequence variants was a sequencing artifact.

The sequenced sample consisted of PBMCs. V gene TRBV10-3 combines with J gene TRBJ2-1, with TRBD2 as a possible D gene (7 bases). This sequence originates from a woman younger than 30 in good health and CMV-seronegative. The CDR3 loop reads CAASERGGLFYNEQFF. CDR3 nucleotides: TGTGCCGCAAGTGAAAGAGGGGGACTATTCTACAATGAGCAGTTCTTC.